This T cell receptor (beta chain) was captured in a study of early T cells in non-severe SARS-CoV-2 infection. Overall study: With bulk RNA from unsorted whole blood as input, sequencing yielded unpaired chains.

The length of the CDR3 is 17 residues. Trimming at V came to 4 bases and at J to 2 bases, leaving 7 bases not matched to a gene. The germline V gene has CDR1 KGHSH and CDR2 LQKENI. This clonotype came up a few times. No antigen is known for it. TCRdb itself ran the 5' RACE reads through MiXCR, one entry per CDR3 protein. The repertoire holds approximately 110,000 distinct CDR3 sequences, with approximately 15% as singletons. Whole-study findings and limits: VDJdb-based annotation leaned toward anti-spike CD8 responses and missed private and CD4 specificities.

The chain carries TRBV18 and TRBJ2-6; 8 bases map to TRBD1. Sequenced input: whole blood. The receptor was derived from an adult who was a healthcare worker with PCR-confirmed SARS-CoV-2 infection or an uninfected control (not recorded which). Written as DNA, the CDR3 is TGTGCCAGCTCACAACGGCAGGGGGCGGCTGGGGCCAACGTCCTGACTTTC. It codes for CASSQRQGAAGANVLTF.